This T cell receptor (beta chain) was sequenced for a study of T cells in Graves' hyperthyroidism and ophthalmopathy. The CDR3 regions of TCR beta were amplified from RNA transcripts. In the first-round RT-PCR of the TCR CDR3, the HTBI primer set was used. TCRdb used MiXCR to reprocess the multiplex PCR reads, holding one entry per CDR3 protein. Here the sample spans some 770,000 distinct CDR3 sequences, about 17% being singletons. A lack of ophthalmopathy progression within 18 months defined stable Graves' hyperthyroidism. The PBMCs were taken from roughly 10 ml of fresh peripheral blood. The study's findings and limits: Progression to ophthalmopathy was predicted a median of approximately 6.4 months early. The blood repertoire included most of the expanded thyroid clonotypes above 0.001.

V lost 6 bases and J lost 6; bases outside the gene matches: 19. Germline values: CDR1 MNHNS, CDR2 SASEGT. The CDR3 runs to 18 residues. This clonotype was seen many times. What it binds is not known. Material: blood. The chain is built from TRBV6-1 and TRBJ2-1, with 8 bases that match TRBD2. The sequence derives from a man between 18 and 35 years old with Graves' hyperthyroidism. The CDR3 loop is CASSRLDGRDGRINEQFF. The CDR3 bases are TGTGCCAGCAGCCGGTTGGACGGGAGGGATGGGAGGATCAATGAGCAGTTCTTC.